Listed below are T cell receptor beta chains from one sample, sequenced in a study of blood T cell repertoires in COVID-19. Produced via immunoSEQ multiplex PCR; TCRdb's table is partial and in-frame only. The profile shows 90,000 to 120,000 clones, roughly 90% of them singletons. Sequenced: peripheral blood. The receptors originated from a man between 35 and 55 years old with active or convalescent COVID-19. The CDR3 runs from the conserved cysteine through the conserved F or W. D genes are given only for firm matches. Some rows mark clone size as missing; the rest say once, few, many or name a class of expanded clone.

V gene: TRBV7-2
clone size: -
D gene: -
J gene: TRBJ2-3
CDR3 DNA: TGTGCCAGCAGCTCCCGGGCCCGCGGGGATACGCAGTATTTT
CDR3 protein: CASSSRARGDTQYF

V gene: TRBV7-3
clone size: -
D gene: -
J gene: TRBJ2-3
CDR3 DNA: TGTGCCAGCAGCTCCGACGAGGGCACGCAGTATTTT
CDR3 protein: CASSSDEGTQYF

V gene: TRBV9
clone size: -
D gene: -
J gene: TRBJ1-5
CDR3 DNA: TGTGCCAGCAGCGTAGGCCAGGGAGGTCAGCCCCAGCATTTT
CDR3 protein: CASSVGQGGQPQHF

V gene: TRBV7-7
clone size: -
D gene: -
J gene: TRBJ2-5
CDR3 DNA: TGTGCTAGCAGCTTAGGTTTAATGGTGCGGGGCGAGACCCAGTACTTC
CDR3 protein: CASSLGLMVRGETQYF

V gene: TRBV23-1
clone size: large
D gene: -
J gene: TRBJ2-2
CDR3 DNA: TGCGCCAGCAGTCCGGGGTCGAACACCGGGGAGCTGTTTTTT
CDR3 protein: CASSPGSNTGELFF

V gene: TRBV5-5
clone size: once
D gene: -
J gene: TRBJ1-3
CDR3 DNA: TGTGCCAGCAGCTTGAGCCGGGGGAGTAGCTCTGGAAACACCATATATTTT
CDR3 protein: CASSLSRGSSSGNTIYF

V gene: TRBV24-1
clone size: -
D gene: TRBD1
J gene: TRBJ2-7
CDR3 DNA: TGTGCCACTGGACAGGGTTACGAGCAGTACTTC
CDR3 protein: CATGQGYEQYF

V gene: TRBV5-1
clone size: -
D gene: TRBD2
J gene: TRBJ2-4
CDR3 DNA: TGCGCCAGCAGTAACTCATTAGCGGGAGGGGAAAACATTCAGTACTTC
CDR3 protein: CASSNSLAGGENIQYF

V gene: TRBV4-1
clone size: -
D gene: -
J gene: TRBJ2-3
CDR3 DNA: TGCGCCAGCAGCCAAGGTGTGACAGACATAGATACGCAGTATTTT
CDR3 protein: CASSQGVTDIDTQYF

V gene: TRBV5-1
clone size: -
D gene: -
J gene: TRBJ2-1
CDR3 DNA: TGCGCCAGCAGCTTGGCCTTGAACCGAGATTCAGGAAATGAGCAGTTCTTC
CDR3 protein: CASSLALNRDSGNEQFF

V gene: TRBV5-8
clone size: -
D gene: -
J gene: TRBJ2-5
CDR3 DNA: TGTGCCAGCAGCTCGGAGACCCAGTACTTC
CDR3 protein: CASSSETQYF

V gene: TRBV6-2/TRBV6-3
clone size: -
D gene: -
J gene: TRBJ1-1
CDR3 DNA: TGTGCCAGCAGTTTTGGAGGGAACACTGAAGCTTTCTTT
CDR3 protein: CASSFGGNTEAFF

V gene: TRBV24-1
clone size: once
D gene: -
J gene: TRBJ1-5
CDR3 DNA: TGTGCCACCAGTGCCGTGGGGGGTAGCAATCAGCCCCAGCATTTT
CDR3 protein: CATSAVGGSNQPQHF

V gene: TRBV28
clone size: -
D gene: -
J gene: TRBJ2-2
CDR3 DNA: TGTGCCAGCAGATTAGCGGCGAACACCGGGGAGCTGTTTTTT
CDR3 protein: CASRLAANTGELFF

V gene: TRBV5-8
clone size: -
D gene: -
J gene: TRBJ2-7
CDR3 DNA: TGTGCCAGCAGCCTGGAGTGGACTTCCTACGAGCAGTACTTC
CDR3 protein: CASSLEWTSYEQYF

V gene: TRBV10-1
clone size: few
D gene: -
J gene: TRBJ1-5
CDR3 DNA: TGCGCCAGCAGTGAGACAGCTAATCAGCCCCAGCATTTT
CDR3 protein: CASSETANQPQHF

V gene: TRBV28
clone size: -
D gene: -
J gene: TRBJ2-7
CDR3 DNA: TGTGCCAGCAGTGGTGGGAACAGGTTAGACGAGCAGTACTTC
CDR3 protein: CASSGGNRLDEQYF

V gene: TRBV27
clone size: -
D gene: -
J gene: TRBJ2-1
CDR3 DNA: TGTGCCAGCAAGAGATCTCAGGGGGGTCAAGGGGTTTACAATGAGCAGTTCTTC
CDR3 protein: CASKRSQGGQGVYNEQFF

V gene: TRBV28
clone size: -
D gene: -
J gene: TRBJ2-1
CDR3 DNA: TGTGCCAGCAGTCCCGGAAGGGGTCTTGAGCAGTTCTTC
CDR3 protein: CASSPGRGLEQFF

V gene: TRBV27
clone size: -
D gene: TRBD1
J gene: TRBJ1-1
CDR3 DNA: TGTGCCAGCACCCGAGAGACAGGGTGGACAGCTTTCTTT
CDR3 protein: CASTRETGWTAFF

V gene: TRBV9
clone size: -
D gene: -
J gene: TRBJ2-6
CDR3 DNA: TGTGCCAGCAGCGCCACAGGTTCCCTGGCCAACGTCCTGACTTTC
CDR3 protein: CASSATGSLANVLTF

V gene: TRBV7-2
clone size: -
D gene: TRBD1
J gene: TRBJ1-1
CDR3 DNA: TGTGCCAGCAGTTTCACAGGGGGCACGAACACTGAAGCTTTCTTT
CDR3 protein: CASSFTGGTNTEAFF

V gene: TRBV6-6
clone size: -
D gene: TRBD1
J gene: TRBJ2-7
CDR3 DNA: TGTGCCAGCAGTTACCCCCGGGACAGAGAATCCTACGAGCAGTACTTC
CDR3 protein: CASSYPRDRESYEQYF

V gene: TRBV20-1
clone size: -
D gene: -
J gene: TRBJ2-5
CDR3 DNA: TGCAGTGCTCCTAGCTGGGAGACCCAGTACTTC
CDR3 protein: CSAPSWETQYF

V gene: TRBV18
clone size: -
D gene: TRBD2
J gene: TRBJ2-1
CDR3 DNA: TGTGCCAGCTCACCACCTACTAAACGGGGGGTTCTCAATGAGCAGTTCTTC
CDR3 protein: CASSPPTKRGVLNEQFF

V gene: TRBV10-3
clone size: -
D gene: -
J gene: TRBJ1-2
CDR3 DNA: TGTGCCATCAGTGGGGACACAAACTATGGCTACACCTTC
CDR3 protein: CAISGDTNYGYTF

V gene: TRBV6-5
clone size: -
D gene: -
J gene: TRBJ2-2
CDR3 DNA: TGTGCCAGCAGTTATGCAGGGCGGACCGGGGAGCTGTTTTTT
CDR3 protein: CASSYAGRTGELFF

V gene: TRBV27
clone size: -
D gene: TRBD1
J gene: TRBJ1-2
CDR3 DNA: TGTGCCAGCAGTTTTGACAGGGCGAGCCGCGGCTACACCTTC
CDR3 protein: CASSFDRASRGYTF

V gene: TRBV18
clone size: -
D gene: -
J gene: TRBJ1-2
CDR3 DNA: TGTGCCAGCTCATTAGACAGCCAGTATGGCTACACCTTC
CDR3 protein: CASSLDSQYGYTF

V gene: TRBV7-8
clone size: -
D gene: -
J gene: TRBJ1-1
CDR3 DNA: TGTGCCAGCAGCTTAAATCGGGAAATCAACACTGAAGCTTTCTTT
CDR3 protein: CASSLNREINTEAFF

V gene: TRBV12-3/TRBV12-4
clone size: -
D gene: -
J gene: TRBJ2-3
CDR3 DNA: TGTGCCAGCAGTTCGGACAAGGAGAAGTATTTT
CDR3 protein: CASSSDKEKYF